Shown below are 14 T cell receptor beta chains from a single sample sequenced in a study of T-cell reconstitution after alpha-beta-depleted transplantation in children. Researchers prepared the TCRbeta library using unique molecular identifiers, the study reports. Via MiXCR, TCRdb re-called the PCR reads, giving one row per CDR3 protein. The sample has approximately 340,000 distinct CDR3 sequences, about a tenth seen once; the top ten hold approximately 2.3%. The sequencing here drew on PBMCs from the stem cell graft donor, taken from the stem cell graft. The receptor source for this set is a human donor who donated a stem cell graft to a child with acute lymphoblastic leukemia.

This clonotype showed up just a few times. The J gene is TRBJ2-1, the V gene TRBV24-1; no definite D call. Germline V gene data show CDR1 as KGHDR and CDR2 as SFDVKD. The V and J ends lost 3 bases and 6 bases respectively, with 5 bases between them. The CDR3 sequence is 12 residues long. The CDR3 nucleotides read TGTGCCACCAGTGATCCCCTCAATGAGCAGTTCTTC. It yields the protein CATSDPLNEQFF.

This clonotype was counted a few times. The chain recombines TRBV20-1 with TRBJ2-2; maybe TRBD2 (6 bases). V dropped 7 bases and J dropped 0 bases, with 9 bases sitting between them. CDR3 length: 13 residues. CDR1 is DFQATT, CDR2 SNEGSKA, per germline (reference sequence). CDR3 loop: CSVLAANTGELFF. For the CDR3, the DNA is TGCAGTGTTTTAGCGGCGAACACCGGGGAGCTGTTTTTT.

The CDR3 DNA reads as TGTGCCAGCAGCCTCTGGACAGGGCCGGCAAGACGTGAAGCTTTCTTT. Translation gives CASSLWTGPARREAFF. The chain recombines TRBV6-1 with TRBJ1-1; 8 nucleotides match TRBD1. CDR3 length equals 16 residues. Germline V gives CDR1 MNHNS, CDR2 SASEGT. The V segment lost 6 bases and the J segment 7 bases; nucleotides outside the gene matches: 16.

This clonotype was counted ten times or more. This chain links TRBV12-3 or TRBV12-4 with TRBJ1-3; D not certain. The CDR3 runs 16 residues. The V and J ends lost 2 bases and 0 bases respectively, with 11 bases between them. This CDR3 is CASSLTARSSGNTIYF. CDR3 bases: TGTGCCAGCAGTTTAACCGCGCGGAGCTCTGGAAACACCATATATTTT.

CDR3 residues: CAFCLTSWGSRDEKLFF. CDR3 nucleotide sequence: TGTGCCTTCTGTTTGACCTCTTGGGGGTCTCGGGATGAAAAACTGTTTTTT. The V and J genes are TRBV12-3 or TRBV12-4 and TRBJ1-4; possibly TRBD1 for D (5 bases). Trimming took 11 bases from V and 6 from J, leaving 28 bases between them. The CDR3 length is 17 residues.

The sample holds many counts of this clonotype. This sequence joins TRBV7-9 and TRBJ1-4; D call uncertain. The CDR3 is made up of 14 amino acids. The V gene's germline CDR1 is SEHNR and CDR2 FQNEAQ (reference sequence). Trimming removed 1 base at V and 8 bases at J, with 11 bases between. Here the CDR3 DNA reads TGTGCCAGCAGCTTAGTCCAGGCGGGAGAAAAACTGTTTTTT. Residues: CASSLVQAGEKLFF.

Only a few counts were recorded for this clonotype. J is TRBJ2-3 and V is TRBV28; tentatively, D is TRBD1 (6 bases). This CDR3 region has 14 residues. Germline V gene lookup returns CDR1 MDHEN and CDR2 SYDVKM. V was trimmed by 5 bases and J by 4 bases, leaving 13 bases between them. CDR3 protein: CASSPGTLPDTQYF. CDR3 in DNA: TGTGCCAGCAGTCCGGGGACATTGCCAGATACGCAGTATTTT.

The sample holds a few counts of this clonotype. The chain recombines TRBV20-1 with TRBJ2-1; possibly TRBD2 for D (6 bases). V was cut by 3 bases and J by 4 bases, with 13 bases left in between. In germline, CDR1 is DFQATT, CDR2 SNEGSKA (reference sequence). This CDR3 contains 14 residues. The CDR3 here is CSASYGTAYNEQFF. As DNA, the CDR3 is TGCAGTGCTAGTTACGGGACTGCATACAATGAGCAGTTCTTC.

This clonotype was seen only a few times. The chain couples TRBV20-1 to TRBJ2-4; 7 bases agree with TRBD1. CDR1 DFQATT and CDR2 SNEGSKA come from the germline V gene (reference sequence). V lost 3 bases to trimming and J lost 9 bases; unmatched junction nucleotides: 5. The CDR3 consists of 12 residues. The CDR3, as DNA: TGCAGTGCTAGGACAGGGCGCGGCATTCAGTACTTC. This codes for CSARTGRGIQYF.

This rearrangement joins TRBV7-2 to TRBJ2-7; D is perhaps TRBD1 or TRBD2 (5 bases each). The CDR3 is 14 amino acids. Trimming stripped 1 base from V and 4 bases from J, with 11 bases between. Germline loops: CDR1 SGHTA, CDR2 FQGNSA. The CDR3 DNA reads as TGTGCCAGCAGCTTAGACGGTGGGGGATACGAGCAGTACTTC. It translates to CASSLDGGGYEQYF. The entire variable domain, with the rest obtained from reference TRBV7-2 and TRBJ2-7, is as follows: GAGVSQSPSNKVTEKGKDVELRCDPISGHTALYWYRQSLGQGLEFLIYFQGNSAPDKSGLPSDRFSAERTGGSVSTLTIQRTQQEDSAVYLCASSLDGGGYEQYFGPGTRLTVT.

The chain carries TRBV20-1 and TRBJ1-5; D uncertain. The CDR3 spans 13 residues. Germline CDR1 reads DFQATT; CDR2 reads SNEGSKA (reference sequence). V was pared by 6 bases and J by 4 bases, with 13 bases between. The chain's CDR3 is CSAQPSGNQPQHF. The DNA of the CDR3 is TGCAGTGCGCAACCATCGGGGAATCAGCCCCAGCATTTT.

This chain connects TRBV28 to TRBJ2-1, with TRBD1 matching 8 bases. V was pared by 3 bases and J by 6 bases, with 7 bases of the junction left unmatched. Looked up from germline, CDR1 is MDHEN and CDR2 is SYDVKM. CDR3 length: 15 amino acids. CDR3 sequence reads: CASSLDRDMGNEQFF. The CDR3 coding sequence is TGTGCCAGCAGTTTGGACAGGGACATGGGCAATGAGCAGTTCTTC.

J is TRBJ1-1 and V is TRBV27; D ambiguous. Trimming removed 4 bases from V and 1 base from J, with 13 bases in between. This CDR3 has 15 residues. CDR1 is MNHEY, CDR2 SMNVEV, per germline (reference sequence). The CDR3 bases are TGTGCCAGCAGTTCTGTTTTGGGAGCGAACACTGAAGCTTTCTTT. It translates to CASSSVLGANTEAFF.

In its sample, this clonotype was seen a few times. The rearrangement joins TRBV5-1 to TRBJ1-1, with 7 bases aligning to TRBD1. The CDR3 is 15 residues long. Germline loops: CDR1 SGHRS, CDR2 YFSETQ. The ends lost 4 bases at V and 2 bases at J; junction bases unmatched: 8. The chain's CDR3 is CASSNPGTANTEAFF. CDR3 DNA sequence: TGCGCCAGCAGCAACCCCGGGACAGCCAACACTGAAGCTTTCTTT.